Below are 17 T cell receptor beta chains sequenced from a single sample in a study of OX40 agonist ivuxolimab in advanced cancers. Profiled with immunoSEQ multiplex PCR; TCRdb holds only in-frame clones, not every one. The sample lists tens of thousands of clones; 85% to 90% were seen once. Sequencing was performed on CD4+ or CD8+ T cells sorted from blood, taken in a trial of the OX40 agonist ivuxolimab. The source of these receptors is an adult with an advanced solid tumor such as melanoma, head and neck, liver or kidney cancer.

The chain links TRBV4-1 to TRBJ2-7; 12 bases fit TRBD2. Germline values: CDR1 MGHRA, CDR2 YSYEKL. V was pared by 0 bases and J by 4 bases, with 22 bases of the junction left unmatched. The length of the CDR3 is 22 residues. CDR3 DNA: TGCGCCAGCAGCCAAGAATTTGGGCCCTATAACCGGGCTAGCGGGAGGGGGTACGAGCAGTACTTC. This encodes CASSQEFGPYNRASGRGYEQYF.

The chain combines TRBV7-3 with TRBJ1-2; TRBD1 matches 7 bases. CDR1 and CDR2 from the germline V gene are SGHTA and FQGTGA. Unmatched junction bases numbered 12, after V lost 5 bases and J lost 6 bases. This CDR3 is 15 amino acids long. The CDR3 loop reads CASSPRGAGGDGYTF. The DNA of the CDR3 is TGTGCCAGCAGCCCCAGAGGCGCAGGGGGGGATGGCTACACCTTC.

The chain joins TRBV4-2 to TRBJ2-1, with 8 bases fitting TRBD1. The CDR3 extends over 16 amino acids. V was clipped by 0 bases and J by 6 bases; unmatched bases: 7. Germline values: CDR1 LGHNA, CDR2 YNFKEQ. The CDR3 reads CASSQDPGQDINEQFF. The CDR3 bases are TGTGCCAGCAGCCAAGACCCGGGACAGGACATCAATGAGCAGTTCTTC.

The chain employs TRBV7-9 and TRBJ1-1, with D unresolved. The germline gives CDR1 SEHNR, CDR2 FQNEAQ (reference sequence). This CDR3 spans 10 amino acids. The V end was cut by 11 bases, the J end by 9 bases, with 13 bases between. CDR3 sequence (DNA): TGTGCCTCCCCTCGGCTACAAGCTTTCTTT. Translated: CASPRLQAFF.

This chain links TRBV27 with TRBJ2-7, with D perhaps TRBD1 (6 bases). V gave up 3 bases and J gave up 6 bases, with 9 bases separating them. CDR1 is MNHEY and CDR2 is SMNVEV in the germline V gene (reference sequence). This CDR3 comprises 12 residues. The CDR3 sequence: CASSLAGAEQYF. DNA of the CDR3: TGTGCCAGCAGTTTGGCAGGGGCCGAGCAGTACTTC.

The chain has TRBV5-5 and TRBJ2-4; D gene uncertain. V lost 4 bases and J lost 0, with 14 bases in between. Germline loops: CDR1 SGHKS, CDR2 YYEKEE (reference sequence). This CDR3 has 16 amino acids. CDR3 nucleotide sequence: TGTGCCAGCAGCCAGAGGCTCGGCTTAGCCAAAAACATTCAGTACTTC. It is translated as CASSQRLGLAKNIQYF.

The chain recombines TRBV21-1 with TRBJ1-1. TRBV21-1 is classified as a pseudogene. The CDR3 is 17 amino acids. The CDR3 sequence: CASSKDGGAALNTEAFF. The CDR3 DNA reads TGTGCCAGCAGCAAAGATGGGGGGGCGGCCTTGAACACTGAAGCTTTCTTT.

This chain links TRBV2 with TRBJ1-2, with 7 bases lining up with TRBD1. The V segment lost 6 bases and the J segment 2 bases; nucleotides outside the gene matches: 6. This CDR3 comprises 14 residues. Per germline, CDR1 SNHLY and CDR2 FYNNEI. CDR3 protein: CASRGQTSNYGYTF. The CDR3 DNA reads as TGTGCCAGCAGGGGACAGACCTCAAACTATGGCTACACCTTC.

This clone has only a few counts. The V gene is TRBV28, the J gene TRBJ1-5; no definite D call. Trimming cost V 4 bases and J 6 bases, with 7 bases left between them. CDR1 is MDHEN, CDR2 SYDVKM, per germline. CDR3 length equals 12 residues. CDR3 in DNA: TGTGCCAGCAGTTGGCGGACTCAGCCCCAGCATTTT. As protein: CASSWRTQPQHF.

The chain employs TRBV6-9 and TRBJ1-3; D is unclear. The length of the CDR3 is 14 residues. Germline V gene sequence: CDR1 MNHGY, CDR2 SVAAGI. With 6 bases removed from V and 4 bases from J, the gap between germline ends came to 13 bases. In DNA, the CDR3 is TGTGCCAGCAGCCTCCGGACGGGGGGAAACACCATATATTTT. Translated: CASSLRTGGNTIYF.

The chain carries TRBV6-4 and TRBJ2-1; D unresolved. Between the trimmed V and J ends, which lost 9 bases and 2 bases, there was a span of 8 bases. The CDR3 runs to 12 residues. Germline-derived CDR1 and CDR2 are MRHNA and SNTAGT. The CDR3 DNA sequence: TGTGCCAGTGGCCGCACCTACAATGAGCAGTTCTTC. This codes for CASGRTYNEQFF.

This chain uses TRBV6-1 with TRBJ2-5, with TRBD2 matching over 10 bases. With V trimmed by 11 bases and J by 1 base, 4 bases remained unmatched. The germline CDR1 and CDR2 sequences are MNHNS and SASEGT. The CDR3 runs to 13 residues. The CDR3 sequence is CARGTSAQETQYF. CDR3 coding DNA: TGTGCCCGGGGGACTAGCGCCCAAGAGACCCAGTACTTC.

This chain uses TRBV9 with TRBJ1-4, with D perhaps matching TRBD1 (5 bases). The length of the CDR3 is 15 residues. Germline CDR1 reads SGDLS; CDR2 reads YYNGEE. V was shortened by 0 bases and J by 8 bases, with 14 bases between the two germline ends. Here the CDR3 reads CASSVDGTGEEKLFF. The DNA of the CDR3 is TGTGCCAGCAGCGTAGACGGGACCGGTGAGGAAAAACTGTTTTTT.

The chain has TRBV11-3 and TRBJ2-5, with 11 bases identical to TRBD2. V lost 5 bases, J lost 5 bases, and 13 bases stayed unmatched. The CDR3 length is 17 residues. Germline V gives CDR1 SGHNT, CDR2 YENEEA. In DNA, the CDR3 is TGTGCCAGCAGCCTCAGGACTAGCGGGCCTAGTGAGGAGACCCAGTACTTC. Its translation is CASSLRTSGPSEETQYF.

In this sample, this clone turned up once. The chain links TRBV11-3 to TRBJ2-2; no clear D. This CDR3 region has 15 residues. V lost 1 base, J lost 1 base, and 7 bases lay in between. Germline values: CDR1 SGHNT, CDR2 YENEEA. The CDR3 DNA is TGTGCCAGCAGCTTAGGACTTCTGAACACCGGGGAGCTGTTTTTT. This sequence encodes CASSLGLLNTGELFF.

This rearrangement joins TRBV7-9 to TRBJ2-1; TRBD1 agrees at 9 bases. The CDR3 has 17 amino acids. Trimming removed 5 bases from V and 3 bases from J; junction bases left unmatched: 11. CDR1 is SEHNR and CDR2 is FQNEAQ in the germline V gene (reference sequence). CDR3 coding DNA: TGTGCCAGCAGCCCCGACCCCGGGACAGGGCACTACAATGAGCAGTTCTTC. Amino acid sequence: CASSPDPGTGHYNEQFF.

The V call is TRBV7-2, the J call TRBJ2-1; 10 nucleotides align to TRBD2. Germline values: CDR1 SGHTA, CDR2 FQGNSA. Losses at the gene ends were 3 bases for V and 2 bases for J; bases not matched to a gene: 7. The CDR3 spans 17 residues. The CDR3 sequence: CASSFRPGLAAYNEQFF. The CDR3 nucleotides read TGTGCCAGCAGCTTTCGGCCTGGACTAGCGGCCTACAATGAGCAGTTCTTC.